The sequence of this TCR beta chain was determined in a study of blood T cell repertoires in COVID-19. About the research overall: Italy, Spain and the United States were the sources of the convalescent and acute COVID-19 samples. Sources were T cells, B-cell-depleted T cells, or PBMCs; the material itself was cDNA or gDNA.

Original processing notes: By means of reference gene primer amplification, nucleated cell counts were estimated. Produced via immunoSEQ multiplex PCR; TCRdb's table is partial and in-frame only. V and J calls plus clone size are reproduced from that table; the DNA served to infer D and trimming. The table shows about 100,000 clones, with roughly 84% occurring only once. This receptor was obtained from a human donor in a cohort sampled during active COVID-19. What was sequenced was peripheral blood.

The DNA of the CDR3 is TGTGCCAGCGGGGCAGGCGGCTCTGGAAACACCATATATTTT. The encoded protein is CASGAGGSGNTIYF. The V and J genes are TRBV18 and TRBJ1-3; possibly TRBD1 for D (5 bases). Germline loops: CDR1 KGHSH, CDR2 LQKENI. Between the trimmed V and J ends, which lost 8 bases and 0 bases, there was a span of 11 bases. This CDR3 region has 14 residues. Looking up the rest from reference TRBV18 and TRBJ1-3 gives the full variable domain: NAGVMQNPRHLVRRRGQEARLRCSPMKGHSHVYWYRQLPEEGLKFMVYLQKENIIDESGMPKERFSAEFPKEGPSILRIQQVVRGDSAAYFCASGAGGSGNTIYFGEGSWLTVV.